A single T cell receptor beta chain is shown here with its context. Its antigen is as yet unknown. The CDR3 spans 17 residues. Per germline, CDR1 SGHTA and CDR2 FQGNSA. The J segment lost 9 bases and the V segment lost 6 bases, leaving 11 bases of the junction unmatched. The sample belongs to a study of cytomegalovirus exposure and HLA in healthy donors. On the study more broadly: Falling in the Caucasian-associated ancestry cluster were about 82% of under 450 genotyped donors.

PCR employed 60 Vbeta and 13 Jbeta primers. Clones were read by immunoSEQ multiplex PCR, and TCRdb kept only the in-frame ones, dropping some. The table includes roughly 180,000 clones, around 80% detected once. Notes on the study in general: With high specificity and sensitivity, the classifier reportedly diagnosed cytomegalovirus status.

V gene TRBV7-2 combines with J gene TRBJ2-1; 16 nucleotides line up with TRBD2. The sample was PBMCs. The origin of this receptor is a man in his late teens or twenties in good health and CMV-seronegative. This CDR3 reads CASSRAGTSGGEGEQFF. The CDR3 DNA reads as TGTGCCAGCAGTCGCGCTGGGACTAGCGGGGGGGAGGGTGAGCAGTTCTTC. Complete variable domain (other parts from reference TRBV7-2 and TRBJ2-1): GAGVSQSPSNKVTEKGKDVELRCDPISGHTALYWYRQSLGQGLEFLIYFQGNSAPDKSGLPSDRFSAERTGGSVSTLTIQRTQQEDSAVYLCASSRAGTSGGEGEQFFGPGTRLTVL.